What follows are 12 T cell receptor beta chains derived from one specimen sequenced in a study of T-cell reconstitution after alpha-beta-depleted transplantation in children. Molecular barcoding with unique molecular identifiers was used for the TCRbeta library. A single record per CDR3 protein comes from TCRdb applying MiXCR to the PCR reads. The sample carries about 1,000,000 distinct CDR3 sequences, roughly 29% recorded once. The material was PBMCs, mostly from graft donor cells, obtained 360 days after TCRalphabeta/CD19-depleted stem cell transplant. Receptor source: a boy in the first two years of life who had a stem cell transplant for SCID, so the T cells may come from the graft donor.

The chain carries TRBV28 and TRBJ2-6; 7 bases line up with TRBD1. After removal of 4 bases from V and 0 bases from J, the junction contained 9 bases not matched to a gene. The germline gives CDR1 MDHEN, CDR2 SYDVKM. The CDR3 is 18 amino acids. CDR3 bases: TGTGCCAGCAGTTCGAGGACAGGTGTTACCTCTGGGGCCAACGTCCTGACTTTC. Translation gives CASSSRTGVTSGANVLTF.

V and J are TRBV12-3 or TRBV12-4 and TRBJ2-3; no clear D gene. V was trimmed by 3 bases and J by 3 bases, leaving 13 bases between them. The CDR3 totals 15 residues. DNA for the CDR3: TGTGCCAGCAGTTTCCAACGGGTGGGAACAGATACGCAGTATTTT. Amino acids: CASSFQRVGTDTQYF.

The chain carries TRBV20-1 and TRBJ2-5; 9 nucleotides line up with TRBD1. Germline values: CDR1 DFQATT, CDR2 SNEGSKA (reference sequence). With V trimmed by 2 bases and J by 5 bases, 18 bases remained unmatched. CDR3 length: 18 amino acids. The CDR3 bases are TGCAGTGCTAGACCAAAAAGACCGGGACAGGGCCCAAGGGAGACCCAGTACTTC. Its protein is CSARPKRPGQGPRETQYF.

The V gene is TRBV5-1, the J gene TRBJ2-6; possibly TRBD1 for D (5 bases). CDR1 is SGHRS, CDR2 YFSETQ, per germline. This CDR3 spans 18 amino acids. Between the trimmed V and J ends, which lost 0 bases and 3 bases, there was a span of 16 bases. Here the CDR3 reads CASSLVAGSVGGANVLTF. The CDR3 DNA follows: TGCGCCAGCAGCTTGGTCGCAGGGTCTGTTGGTGGGGCCAACGTCCTGACTTTC.

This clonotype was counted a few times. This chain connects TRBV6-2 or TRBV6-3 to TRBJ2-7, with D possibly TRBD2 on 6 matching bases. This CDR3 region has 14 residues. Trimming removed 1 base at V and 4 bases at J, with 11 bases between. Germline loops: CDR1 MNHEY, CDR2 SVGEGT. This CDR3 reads CASSYWAGGYEQYF. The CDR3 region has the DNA TGTGCCAGCAGTTACTGGGCAGGAGGGTACGAGCAGTACTTC.

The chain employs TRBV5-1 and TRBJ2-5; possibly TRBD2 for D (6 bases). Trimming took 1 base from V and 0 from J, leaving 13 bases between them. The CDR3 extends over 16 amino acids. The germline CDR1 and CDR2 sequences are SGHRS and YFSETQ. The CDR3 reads CASSLLGLQYQETQYF. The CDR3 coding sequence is TGCGCCAGCAGCTTGCTTGGACTACAGTACCAAGAGACCCAGTACTTC.

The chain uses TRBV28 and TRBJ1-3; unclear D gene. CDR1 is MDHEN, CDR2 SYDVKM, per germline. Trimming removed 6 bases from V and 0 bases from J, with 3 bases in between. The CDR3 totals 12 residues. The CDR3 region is CASRVSGNTIYF. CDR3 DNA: TGTGCCAGCAGGGTCTCTGGAAACACCATATATTTT.

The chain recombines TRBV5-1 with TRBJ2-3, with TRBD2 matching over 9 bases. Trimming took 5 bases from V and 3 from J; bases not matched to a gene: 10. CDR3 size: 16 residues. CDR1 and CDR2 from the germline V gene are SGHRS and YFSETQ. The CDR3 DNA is TGCGCCAGCAGTCCCCCTGCAACTAGCGGGACAGATACGCAGTATTTT. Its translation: CASSPPATSGTDTQYF.

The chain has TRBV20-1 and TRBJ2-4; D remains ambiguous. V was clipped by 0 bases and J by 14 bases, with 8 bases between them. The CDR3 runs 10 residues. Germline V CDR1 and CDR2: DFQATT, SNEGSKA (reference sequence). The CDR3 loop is CSARDGSEYF. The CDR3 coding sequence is TGCAGTGCTAGAGACGGATCCGAGTACTTC.

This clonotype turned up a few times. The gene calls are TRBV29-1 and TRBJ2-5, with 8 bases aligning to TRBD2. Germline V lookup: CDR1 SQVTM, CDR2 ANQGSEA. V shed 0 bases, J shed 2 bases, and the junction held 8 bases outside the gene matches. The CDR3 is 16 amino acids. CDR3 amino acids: CSVEDWVAGPQETQYF. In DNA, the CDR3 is TGCAGCGTTGAAGATTGGGTAGCGGGGCCACAAGAGACCCAGTACTTC. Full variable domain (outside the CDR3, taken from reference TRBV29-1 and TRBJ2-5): SAVISQKPSRDICQRGTSLTIQCQVDSQVTMMFWYRQQPGQSLTLIATANQGSEATYESGFVIDKFPISRPNLTFSTLTVSNMSPEDSSIYLCSVEDWVAGPQETQYFGPGTRLLVL.

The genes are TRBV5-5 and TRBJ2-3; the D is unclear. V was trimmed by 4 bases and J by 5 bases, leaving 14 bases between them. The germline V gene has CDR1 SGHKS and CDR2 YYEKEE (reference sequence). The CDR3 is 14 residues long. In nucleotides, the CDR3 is TGTGCCAGCAGCCCTCGTGGCCGCAAAGATACGCAGTATTTT. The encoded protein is CASSPRGRKDTQYF.

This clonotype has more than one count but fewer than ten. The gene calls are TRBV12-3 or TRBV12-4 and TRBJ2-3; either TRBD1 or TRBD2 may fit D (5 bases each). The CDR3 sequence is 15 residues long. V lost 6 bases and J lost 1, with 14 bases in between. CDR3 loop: CASRDRDRGTDTQYF. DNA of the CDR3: TGTGCCAGCAGGGACCGGGACCGGGGCACAGATACGCAGTATTTT.